This T cell receptor (beta chain) was retrieved from a study of blood T cell repertoires in COVID-19. As for the study in general: Both acute and convalescent COVID-19 samples were obtained from the United States, Italy and Spain. PBMCs, B-cell-depleted T cells, or T cells were the source of the cDNA or gDNA that made up the material.

Original handling: How many nucleated cells were present was estimated from reference gene primer amplification. Measured with immunoSEQ multiplex PCR; TCRdb has only the in-frame clones, and not every one. D and trimming come from the DNA, and the V and J calls and clone size come from that table. The sample shows tens of thousands of clones, around nine tenths of them seen only once. This CDR3 contains 16 residues. V was trimmed by 2 bases and J by 4 bases, leaving 17 bases between them. Germline V gives CDR1 LNHDA, CDR2 SQIVND (reference sequence). The sequenced sample was peripheral blood. This rearrangement joins TRBV19 to TRBJ2-5; D may be TRBD2 (5 bases). This clonotype was sampled from a human donor with active COVID-19. The donor label of this sample is uncertain. In DNA, the CDR3 is TGTGCCAGTAGTATAAAGTGGGGTAGCGATCGAGAGACCCAGTACTTC. Protein: CASSIKWGSDRETQYF.